This T cell receptor beta chain was profiled in a study of T cell repertoires in cytomegalovirus infection. About the research overall: Recently described HLA-C-restricted plus well-studied HLA-B-restricted CMV epitopes were used. An indication of both CMV infection and matching HLA type came from public TCR beta signatures.

Study-wide points: Carriers of CMV and the relevant HLA type were discriminated by public TCR beta frequency. CMV-specific TCR beta clonotypes restricted by HLA-C were the ones dominating the ex vivo response.

Germline assignment: CDR1 ENHRY and CDR2 SYGVKD. The CDR3 has 13 amino acids. V dropped 10 bases and J dropped 1 base, with 13 bases sitting between them. In TCRdb, the reads were re-called with MiXCR into one record per CDR3 protein. The sample comprises about half a million distinct CDR3 sequences, 33% of which are singletons, and around a sixth rests with the top ten. This clonotype was counted a few times. What it binds is unknown. This chain connects TRBV10-3 to TRBJ1-1; D remains unclear. The sample in question was cultured PBMCs, obtained from culture after CMV antigen stimulation. The sequence was obtained from a human donor in good health (CMV status not recorded). Some clones in this sample may be carry-over from other donors' samples. CDR3 loop: CATKGLGNTEAFF. CDR3 in DNA: TGTGCCACCAAAGGACTAGGGAACACTGAAGCTTTCTTT.